The rows below give T cell receptor beta chains drawn from one sample of a study of T cell repertoires in cytomegalovirus infection. In TCRdb, the reads were re-called with MiXCR into one record per CDR3 protein. The table records roughly 500,000 distinct CDR3 sequences, approximately 40% of them present only once. Antigens of these TCRs are unknown. The sequencing here drew on cultured PBMCs, taken from culture after CMV antigen stimulation. The receptors come from a human donor in good health (CMV status not recorded). Some clones in this sample may be carry-over from other donors' samples. The conserved cysteine and the conserved F or W are not part of the CDR3 here. D genes are given only for firm matches.

V	D	J	CDR3
TRBV19	TRBD1	TRBJ2-7	ASSIVDRGYEQY
TRBV19	.	TRBJ2-1	ASSLTVSSYNEQF
TRBV7-8	.	TRBJ2-2	ASSPRGELF
TRBV11-1	TRBD2	TRBJ2-5	ASSLGGSGVGTQY
TRBV28	.	TRBJ1-5	ASSPRWSYSNQPQH
TRBV5-1	.	TRBJ1-1	ASSPGTPLTEAF
TRBV4-1	TRBD1	TRBJ1-1	ASSQDRDPMNTEAF
TRBV2	TRBD1	TRBJ2-2	ATRSGGALTGELF
TRBV4-3	TRBD1	TRBJ2-3	ASSRRQGSTDTQY
TRBV6-2/TRBV6-3	TRBD1	TRBJ2-7	ASSFRDRVSYEQY
TRBV14	TRBD2	TRBJ2-7	ASSQVLAGSYEQY
TRBV6-6	TRBD1	TRBJ2-7	ASSYSWGQGVYEQY
TRBV7-2	TRBD1	TRBJ2-3	ASSGDRGPDTQY
TRBV18	TRBD1	TRBJ1-3	ASSANGQGAGNTIY
TRBV7-8	TRBD1	TRBJ2-3	ASSLVPLGQVGATDTQY
TRBV10-3	.	TRBJ2-5	AIRAEETQY
TRBV7-2	TRBD2	TRBJ2-3	ASSPGLAGGQSQY
TRBV6-6	.	TRBJ2-7	ASSYTRVGSGYEQY
TRBV7-7	.	TRBJ2-3	ASSPSSGQGGTQY
TRBV2	.	TRBJ2-5	ASSRMATETQY
TRBV6-5	TRBD1	TRBJ1-1	ASSYRTGLNTEAF
TRBV4-3	.	TRBJ2-3	ASSLIGPQSDTQY
TRBV4-1	TRBD1	TRBJ2-5	ASSQGDRQETQY
TRBV27	.	TRBJ1-1	ASSLGYGTEAF
TRBV7-8	TRBD2	TRBJ2-7	ASSTGLAAYEQY
TRBV2	.	TRBJ1-1	AIPRGRGGTEAF
TRBV6-6	.	TRBJ2-1	ASSVIGSSYNEQF
TRBV7-2	.	TRBJ1-6	ASSGLGGGFNSPLH
TRBV11-2	TRBD2	TRBJ2-3	ASSSSSGARVNTQY
TRBV11-2	.	TRBJ2-7	ASSTQAGIPYEQY
TRBV19	TRBD2	TRBJ2-5	ATLVPTSAGETQY
TRBV7-8	.	TRBJ1-5	ASSLVGAGNQPQH
TRBV6-8	.	TRBJ2-7	ASRHRGGEQY
TRBV7-8	TRBD2	TRBJ2-7	ASSSEAGGPNEQY
TRBV18	TRBD1	TRBJ1-4	ASSPRAGGDLF
TRBV29-1	.	TRBJ2-1	SVEVGLGNEQF
TRBV7-9	.	TRBJ2-3	ASSPNLLDPRGTDTQY
TRBV6-1	.	TRBJ2-1	ASSSPKNPGMQF
TRBV12-3/TRBV12-4	.	TRBJ2-1	ASSQGRGAINEQF
TRBV7-9	TRBD1	TRBJ1-1	ASSLGQGAVEYTEAF
TRBV6-8	.	TRBJ2-3	ASGSPPTDTQY
TRBV7-2	.	TRBJ2-3	ASSSSLGTDTQY
TRBV4-3	TRBD2	TRBJ2-3	ASSQVAGGPADTQY
TRBV12-3/TRBV12-4	.	TRBJ1-2	ASSPSEGYGYT
TRBV7-2	TRBD2	TRBJ2-1	ASSPAARLAVYNEQF
TRBV5-1	TRBD2	TRBJ2-1	ASSRKSSGARSSYNEQF
TRBV12-3/TRBV12-4	.	TRBJ1-3	ASSPLIRVRNTIY
TRBV6-2/TRBV6-3	.	TRBJ1-1	ASNSLRNTEAF